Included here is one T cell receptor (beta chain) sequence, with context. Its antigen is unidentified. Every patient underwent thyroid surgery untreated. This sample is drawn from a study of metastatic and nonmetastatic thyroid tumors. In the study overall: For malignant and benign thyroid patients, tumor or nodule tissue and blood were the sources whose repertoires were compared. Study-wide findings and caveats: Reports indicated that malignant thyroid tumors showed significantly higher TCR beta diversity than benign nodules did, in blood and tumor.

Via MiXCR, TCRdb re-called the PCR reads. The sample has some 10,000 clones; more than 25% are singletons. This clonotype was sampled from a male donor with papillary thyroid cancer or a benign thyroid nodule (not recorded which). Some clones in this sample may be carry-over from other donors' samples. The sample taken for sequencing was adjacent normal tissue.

CDR3 residues: CASGREASSYNEQFF. The CDR3 DNA follows: TGTGCCAGCGGGCGGGAGGCTTCCTCCTACAATGAGCAGTTCTTC. V gene TRBV6-4 combines with J gene TRBJ2-1; the match to TRBD2 covers 8 bases. The CDR3 spans 15 residues. Germline V gene data show CDR1 as MRHNA and CDR2 as SNTAGT. The ends lost 8 bases at V and 0 bases at J; junction bases unmatched: 6.